These T cell receptor beta chains were read from a single sample in a study of T cells expressing NK-cell markers. TCRdb reprocessed the 5' RACE reads and keeps a single row for each CDR3 protein, giving no DNA. There are about 260,000 distinct CDR3 sequences in the sample, with 0.39% held by the top ten. Sequenced: blood T cells: a sorted CD56 or NKG2C T cell subset, CD4+ or CD8+ T cells, or bulk PBMC T cells (not recorded which). All receptors derive from a young man in good health. The CDR3 runs from the conserved cysteine through the conserved F or W. The order of the fields is V gene, J gene, CDR3 protein.

v_call: TRBV29-1
j_call: TRBJ2-5
cdr3_aa: CSVSDGYQETQYF

v_call: TRBV20-1
j_call: TRBJ2-7
cdr3_aa: CSARDYRVGQGVYEQYF

v_call: TRBV29-1
j_call: TRBJ2-1
cdr3_aa: CSAGGRQGNEQFF

v_call: TRBV20-1
j_call: TRBJ2-3
cdr3_aa: CSANPPAEGTDTQYF

v_call: TRBV4-3
j_call: TRBJ2-6
cdr3_aa: CASSQVDRAGANVLTF

v_call: TRBV12-3/TRBV12-4
j_call: TRBJ2-1
cdr3_aa: CASSFSGVEQFF

v_call: TRBV27
j_call: TRBJ2-1
cdr3_aa: CASSRTGTATHNEQFF

v_call: TRBV5-1
j_call: TRBJ1-3
cdr3_aa: CASSLDRMYGNTIYF

v_call: TRBV18
j_call: TRBJ2-1
cdr3_aa: CASSHKGLYNEQFF

v_call: TRBV3-1
j_call: TRBJ2-2
cdr3_aa: CASSLRLTSGRPGPGELFF

v_call: TRBV4-1
j_call: TRBJ2-5
cdr3_aa: CASSLQGAEETQYF

v_call: TRBV18
j_call: TRBJ1-5
cdr3_aa: CASSPEGQGYNQPQHF

v_call: TRBV12-3/TRBV12-4
j_call: TRBJ2-1
cdr3_aa: CASSLSGRNNEQFF

v_call: TRBV12-3/TRBV12-4
j_call: TRBJ1-2
cdr3_aa: CASSGAGRKNYGYTF

v_call: TRBV12-3/TRBV12-4
j_call: TRBJ2-2
cdr3_aa: CATRLVPSTGELFF

v_call: TRBV10-3
j_call: TRBJ2-5
cdr3_aa: CAIKSDSQETQYF

v_call: TRBV20-1
j_call: TRBJ1-5
cdr3_aa: CSASQGANNQPQHF

v_call: TRBV10-1
j_call: TRBJ2-1
cdr3_aa: CASSEQYNEQFF

v_call: TRBV4-1
j_call: TRBJ2-1
cdr3_aa: CASSPSGAGSAYNEQFF

v_call: TRBV19
j_call: TRBJ1-1
cdr3_aa: CASSILKYEAFF

v_call: TRBV20-1
j_call: TRBJ1-1
cdr3_aa: CSASLWGGNTEAFF

v_call: TRBV20-1
j_call: TRBJ1-2
cdr3_aa: CSARAPRDTPYGYTF

v_call: TRBV5-1
j_call: TRBJ2-3
cdr3_aa: CASSSPGLAGDTQYF

v_call: TRBV7-2
j_call: TRBJ1-6
cdr3_aa: CASSAQGAKSPLHF

v_call: TRBV12-5
j_call: TRBJ2-3
cdr3_aa: CASGLDPIQYF

v_call: TRBV10-3
j_call: TRBJ2-6
cdr3_aa: CAIMAGSALSGANVLTF

v_call: TRBV12-3/TRBV12-4
j_call: TRBJ1-2
cdr3_aa: CASSLSRSNYGYTF

v_call: TRBV21-1
j_call: TRBJ2-7
cdr3_aa: CASSKVGPSEQYF

v_call: TRBV3-1
j_call: TRBJ2-3
cdr3_aa: CASSQETSGRGIRRYF

v_call: TRBV11-1
j_call: TRBJ2-1
cdr3_aa: CASSPNPGLAGANSYNEQFF

v_call: TRBV7-2
j_call: TRBJ2-1
cdr3_aa: CASSSRRTVGQFF

v_call: TRBV5-5
j_call: TRBJ2-6
cdr3_aa: CASSLGGSNSGANVLTF

v_call: TRBV11-2
j_call: TRBJ2-3
cdr3_aa: CASSLGSGSWDTQYF

v_call: TRBV10-3
j_call: TRBJ1-1
cdr3_aa: CAISTGLNTEAFF

v_call: TRBV29-1
j_call: TRBJ2-2
cdr3_aa: CSGIRAIGAGELFF

v_call: TRBV6-1
j_call: TRBJ2-1
cdr3_aa: CASSGTSFNNEQFF

v_call: TRBV10-3
j_call: TRBJ2-7
cdr3_aa: CAISEPQGQQYF

v_call: TRBV14
j_call: TRBJ1-6
cdr3_aa: CASSQEPTAYNSPLHF

v_call: TRBV3-1
j_call: TRBJ2-1
cdr3_aa: CASSQDLPASGYEQFF

v_call: TRBV10-3
j_call: TRBJ2-2
cdr3_aa: CAISRQGRTGELFF

v_call: TRBV7-2
j_call: TRBJ2-7
cdr3_aa: CASSLARTGWDHEQYF

v_call: TRBV20-1
j_call: TRBJ2-1
cdr3_aa: CSAPRVDEQFF

v_call: TRBV20-1
j_call: TRBJ2-5
cdr3_aa: CSAGDRVKETQYF

v_call: TRBV20-1
j_call: TRBJ2-5
cdr3_aa: CSARGGLARETQYF

v_call: TRBV27
j_call: TRBJ2-3
cdr3_aa: CASSFGGASTDTQYF

v_call: TRBV12-3/TRBV12-4
j_call: TRBJ2-1
cdr3_aa: CASSAPHGTNSYNEQFF

v_call: TRBV10-3
j_call: TRBJ2-3
cdr3_aa: CAISESGGRTSTDTQYF

v_call: TRBV12-3/TRBV12-4
j_call: TRBJ2-5
cdr3_aa: CASSRSVGLRYQETQYF

v_call: TRBV27
j_call: TRBJ2-5
cdr3_aa: CASSSMAGVGETQYF